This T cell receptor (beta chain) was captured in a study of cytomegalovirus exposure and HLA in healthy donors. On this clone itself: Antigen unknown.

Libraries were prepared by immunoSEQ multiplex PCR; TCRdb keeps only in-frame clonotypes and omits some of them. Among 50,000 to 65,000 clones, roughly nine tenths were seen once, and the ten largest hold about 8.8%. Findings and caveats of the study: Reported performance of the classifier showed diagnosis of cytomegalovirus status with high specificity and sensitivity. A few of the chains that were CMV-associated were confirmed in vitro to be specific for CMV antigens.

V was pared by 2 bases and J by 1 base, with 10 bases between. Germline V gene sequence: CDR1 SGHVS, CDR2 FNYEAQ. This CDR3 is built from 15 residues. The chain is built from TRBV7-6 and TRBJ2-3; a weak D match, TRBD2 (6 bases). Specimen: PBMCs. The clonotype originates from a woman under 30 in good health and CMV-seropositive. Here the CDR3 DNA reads TGTGCCAGCAGCTTACAACTAGCTGGCACAGATACGCAGTATTTT. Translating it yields CASSLQLAGTDTQYF.